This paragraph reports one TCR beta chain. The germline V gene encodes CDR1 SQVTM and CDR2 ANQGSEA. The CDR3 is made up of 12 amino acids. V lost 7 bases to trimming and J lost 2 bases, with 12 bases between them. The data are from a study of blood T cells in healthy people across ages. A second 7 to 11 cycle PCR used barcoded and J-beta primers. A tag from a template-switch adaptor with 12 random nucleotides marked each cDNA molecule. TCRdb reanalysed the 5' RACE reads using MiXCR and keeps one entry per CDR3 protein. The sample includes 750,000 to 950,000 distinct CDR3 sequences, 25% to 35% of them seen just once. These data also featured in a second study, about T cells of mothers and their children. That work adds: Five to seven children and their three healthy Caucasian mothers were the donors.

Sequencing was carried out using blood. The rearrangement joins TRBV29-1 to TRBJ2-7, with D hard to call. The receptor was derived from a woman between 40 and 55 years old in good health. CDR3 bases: TGCAGCGCTGCTGGCAGCACCTACGAGCAGTACTTC. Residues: CSAAGSTYEQYF.